The sequence of this T cell receptor beta chain was determined in a study of cytomegalovirus exposure and HLA in healthy donors. General study points: With high specificity and sensitivity, the classifier reportedly diagnosed cytomegalovirus status. Later analysis suggested most CMV-associated TCR beta chains were HLA-restricted. Indistinguishable V segments such as TRBV6-2 and TRBV6-3 were excluded.

The germline CDR1 and CDR2 sequences are MNHNY and SVGAGI (reference sequence). The CDR3 extends over 13 amino acids. Notes on this clone: Its specificity is unknown.

PCR amplification relied on 60 Vbeta primers (plus 13 Jbeta primers). The data were produced by immunoSEQ multiplex PCR, yet TCRdb's version contains in-frame clones alone and is incomplete. The profile shows about 120,000 clones, 81% of them singletons. The source is a woman aged 40-49 years in good health and CMV-seronegative. The rearrangement uses TRBV6-6 and TRBJ2-5, with 8 nucleotides matching TRBD1. The DNA end lines up better with TRBJ2-7; the J call may be wrong. Sequencing input: PBMCs. CDR3 residues: CASSGQGSYEQYF. CDR3 DNA: TGTGCCAGCAGCGGACAGGGTTCCTACGAGCAGTACTTC.